The 6 T cell receptor beta chains reported below all come from one sample, sequenced in a study of blood T cells in healthy people across ages. With a J-beta primer mix and a sample-barcoded 5' primer, a second PCR ran roughly 6 to 12 cycles. TCRdb passed the 5' RACE reads through MiXCR, listing each CDR3 protein once. Of about 1.6 million distinct CDR3 sequences listed, roughly 30% are singletons. Material: blood. These receptors all stem from a woman aged 30 to 39 in good health.

The rearrangement uses TRBV9 and TRBJ2-1, with 7 bases aligning to TRBD1. Germline-derived CDR1 and CDR2 are SGDLS and YYNGEE. CDR3 length: 16 residues. V was clipped by 0 bases and J by 7 bases; unmatched bases: 10. This chain's CDR3 is CASSVGIYTRGNEQFF. CDR3 DNA sequence: TGTGCCAGCAGCGTAGGGATCTATACCAGGGGGAATGAGCAGTTCTTC.

This clonotype was seen many times. The V call is TRBV7-9, the J call TRBJ2-7, with D possibly TRBD1 on 5 matching bases. Trimming removed 3 bases from V and 5 bases from J, with 8 bases in between. This CDR3 has 12 amino acids. Germline V lookup: CDR1 SEHNR, CDR2 FQNEAQ (reference sequence). As DNA, the CDR3 is TGTGCCAGCAGCTTGACAGCCCACGAGCAGTACTTC. This translates into CASSLTAHEQYF.

The sample holds a few counts of this clonotype. The rearrangement joins TRBV9 to TRBJ2-1; D could derive from TRBD1 or TRBD2 (6 bases each). Germline values: CDR1 SGDLS, CDR2 YYNGEE. The CDR3 extends over 16 amino acids. Trimming left V 1 base short and J 6 bases short, with 17 bases between. The CDR3 region is CASSVSVGGWVNEQFF. The CDR3 DNA sequence: TGTGCCAGCAGCGTAAGTGTCGGGGGCTGGGTCAATGAGCAGTTCTTC.

Concerning this clonotype itself: At one end the junction does not follow the germline gene, possibly because of a read error. The rearrangement uses TRBV7-3 and TRBJ2-1; D is perhaps TRBD2 (5 bases). The CDR3 length is 13 residues. The germline V gene has CDR1 SGHTA and CDR2 FQGTGA. CDR3 coding DNA: TGTGCCAACAGCTTGACGTCGGACTCCGCGCAGTTCTTC. Translated: CANSLTSDSAQFF. Full variable domain (outside the CDR3, taken from reference TRBV7-3 and TRBJ2-1): GAGVSQTPSNKVTEKGKYVELRCDPISGHTALYWYRQSLGQGPEFLIYFQGTGAADDSGLPNDRFFAVRPEGSVSTLKIQRTERGDSAVYLCANSLTSDSAQFFGPGTRLTVL.

This chain connects TRBV4-1 to TRBJ1-1; D might be TRBD1 (5 bases). From germline, CDR1 is MGHRA and CDR2 YSYEKL. The CDR3 spans 13 residues. Trimming took off 0 bases at V and 10 bases at J, with 12 bases between the two ends. CDR3 in amino acids: CASSQDRSRGAFF. CDR3 nucleotides: TGCGCCAGCAGCCAAGACCGATCAAGGGGAGCTTTCTTT.

The V call is TRBV9, the J call TRBJ2-3; D might be TRBD2 (5 bases). Germline CDR1 reads SGDLS; CDR2 reads YYNGEE. Trimming shortened V by 2 bases and J by 1 base, and 8 bases separated the two germline ends. The CDR3 consists of 14 residues. Here the CDR3 DNA reads TGTGCCAGCAGCGTTTCTAGCCGCACAGATACGCAGTATTTT. Its protein is CASSVSSRTDTQYF.